The TCR beta chain described here comes from a study of blood T cell repertoires in COVID-19. About the study: In each case, the material was cDNA or gDNA derived from T cells, B-cell-depleted T cells, or PBMCs.

This clone has just one count. The CDR3 extends over 15 amino acids. Germline assignment: CDR1 MNHNY and CDR2 SVGAGI (reference sequence). V dropped 2 bases and J dropped 8; count of bases not matched to a gene: 6. Original processing methods: Amplification with reference gene primers provided the estimates of nucleated cell counts. Profiled with immunoSEQ multiplex PCR; TCRdb holds only in-frame clones, not every one. From that table come the V and J calls and clone size; the DNA was used to work out D and trimming. The table shows 200,000 to 250,000 clones, with 86% occurring only once. The chain joins TRBV6-6 to TRBJ1-2, with TRBD1 identical over 12 bases. The sequence was collected from a woman aged 50 to 65 with COVID-19, enrolled during active disease. Sequenced material: peripheral blood. The DNA of the CDR3 is TGTGCCAGCAGTTACGGGACAGGGGGCATGGGCGGCTACACCTTC. This sequence encodes CASSYGTGGMGGYTF.